Listed below are T cell receptor beta chains from one sample, sequenced in a study of blood T cells in healthy people across ages. TCRdb called the 5' RACE reads again in MiXCR, with one record for every CDR3 protein. The sample consists of around 1,800,000 distinct CDR3 sequences, approximately 40% of them appearing once. Sequencing was carried out using blood. The receptors originated from a human donor in good health. Each CDR3 is given with its conserved first and last residue. Each record gives: clone size, J gene, V gene, D gene, CDR3 protein, CDR3 DNA. The D gene is left open where the match is weak. Clone size is not always given. Where it is, it says once, few, many or a class for expanded clones.

many	TRBJ2-7	TRBV7-2	NA	CASSLVASSYEQYF	TGCGCCAGCAGCTTGGTGGCCAGCTCCTACGAGCAGTACTTC
NA	TRBJ2-4	TRBV5-6	TRBD1	CASSDEGQGYIQYF	TGTGCCAGCAGCGACGAGGGACAGGGATACATTCAGTACTTC
NA	TRBJ2-7	TRBV11-2	NA	CASSPLKGRAYEQYF	TGTGCCAGCAGCCCCCTCAAGGGTAGGGCCTACGAGCAGTACTTC
NA	TRBJ1-2	TRBV28	NA	CASSTGGDGYGYTF	TGTGCCAGCAGTACGGGCGGGGACGGCTATGGCTACACCTTC
few	TRBJ2-7	TRBV4-1	TRBD2	CASSQEVGTTQYF	TGCGCCAGCAGCCAAGAAGTCGGGACTACGCAGTACTTC
NA	TRBJ1-4	TRBV7-8	TRBD1	CASSLVRRGRNHEKLFF	TGTGCCAGCAGCTTAGTTCGCAGGGGGCGAAATCATGAAAAACTGTTTTTT
few	TRBJ1-4	TRBV12-3/TRBV12-4	TRBD1	CASSLGQGGKLFF	TGTGCCAGCAGTTTGGGGCAGGGGGGGAAACTGTTTTTT
NA	TRBJ2-3	TRBV28	TRBD1	CASSMMTGNTDTQYF	TGTGCCAGCAGTATGATGACAGGGAACACAGATACGCAGTATTTT
NA	TRBJ1-1	TRBV6-1	NA	CASSDKTGGNTEAFF	TGTGCCAGCAGTGATAAAACGGGAGGAAACACTGAAGCTTTCTTT
few	TRBJ2-5	TRBV6-6	NA	CASSTSGQSETQYF	NA
few	TRBJ1-2	TRBV5-6	NA	CASSFGGEDDYGYTF	TGTGCCAGCAGCTTTGGAGGGGAAGATGACTATGGCTACACCTTC
few	TRBJ1-5	TRBV4-3	NA	CASSPFIDRLQPQHF	TGCGCCAGCAGTCCTTTTATCGACAGATTACAGCCCCAGCATTTT
NA	TRBJ1-1	TRBV25-1	TRBD1	CASSEFGRGHTEAFF	TGTGCCAGCAGTGAATTTGGCAGGGGGCACACTGAAGCTTTCTTT